These 27 T cell receptor beta chains came from one sample sequenced in a study of cytomegalovirus exposure and HLA in healthy donors. The PCR ran on 60 Vbeta and 13 Jbeta primers. TCRdb keeps only in-frame clones here, not all; method: immunoSEQ multiplex PCR. The sample lists roughly 200,000 clones; 77% were seen once. Sequences were obtained from PBMCs. The source of these receptors is a woman aged 55-69 years in good health and CMV-seropositive.

The rearrangement joins TRBV2 to TRBJ1-4; D remains ambiguous. The CDR3 totals 14 residues. The germline gives CDR1 SNHLY, CDR2 FYNNEI. V lost 5 bases and J lost 0, with 7 bases in between. CDR3 nucleotide sequence: TGTGCCAGCAGTTATCTTACAACTAATGAAAAACTGTTTTTT. Translating it yields CASSYLTTNEKLFF.

The chain uses TRBV19 and TRBJ1-1; tentatively, D is TRBD1 (6 bases). The length of the CDR3 is 13 residues. The germline V gene has CDR1 LNHDA and CDR2 SQIVND (reference sequence). Trimming left V 8 bases short and J 4 bases short, with 14 bases between. The CDR3 DNA reads TGTGCCAGTCGCCCGAGGGGGGGCACTGAAGCTTTCTTT. Protein sequence: CASRPRGGTEAFF.

This clone was counted between two and nine times. The chain has TRBV6-5 and TRBJ1-5, with 9 nucleotides matching TRBD1. CDR3 length: 15 amino acids. CDR1 is MNHEY and CDR2 is SVGAGI in the germline V gene. J lost 7 bases, V lost 0 bases, and 4 bases had no gene match. CDR3 sequence: CASSYSWTGEQPQHF. CDR3 bases: TGTGCCAGCAGTTACTCGTGGACAGGGGAACAGCCCCAGCATTTT.

This clone has just a few counts. V and J are TRBV10-3 and TRBJ1-1, with TRBD1 as a possible D gene (6 bases). Between the trimmed V and J ends, which lost 3 bases and 5 bases, there was a span of 16 bases. The CDR3 is 15 amino acids. Germline V gives CDR1 ENHRY, CDR2 SYGVKD. The chain's CDR3 is CAISERQGTGTEAFF. The CDR3 coding sequence is TGTGCCATCAGTGAACGTCAGGGAACAGGGACTGAAGCTTTCTTT.

This chain uses TRBV7-2 with TRBJ2-7; 7 bases agree with TRBD1. Trimming took 5 bases from V and 5 from J; bases not matched to a gene: 9. The CDR3 has 14 amino acids. Per the germline V gene, CDR1 is SGHTA and CDR2 is FQGNSA. For the CDR3, the DNA is TGTGCCAGCAGCGCCGGGACAGCTCCCCACGAGCAGTACTTC. It specifies CASSAGTAPHEQYF.

This rearrangement joins TRBV30 to TRBJ1-4, with D tentatively TRBD1 (6 bases). Trimming took off 0 bases at V and 0 bases at J, with 8 bases between the two ends. The CDR3 totals 15 residues. The germline V gene has CDR1 GTSNPN and CDR2 SVGIG (reference sequence). The CDR3 DNA reads TGTGCCTGGAGTGTGGGACAAACAACTAATGAAAAACTGTTTTTT. This gives the protein CAWSVGQTTNEKLFF.

The gene calls are TRBV29-1 and TRBJ1-2; D possibly corresponds to TRBD1 (6 bases). The CDR3 contains 13 residues. Trimming stripped 3 bases from V and 5 bases from J, with 13 bases between. Germline-derived CDR1 and CDR2 are SQVTM and ANQGSEA. In nucleotides, the CDR3 is TGCAGCGTTGATGGGACACTTTCGTATGGCTACACCTTC. This codes for CSVDGTLSYGYTF.

The chain combines TRBV6-1 with TRBJ2-5; D is unresolved. Germline values: CDR1 MNHNS, CDR2 SASEGT. The CDR3 spans 13 residues. Trimming pared 5 bases from V and 5 bases from J, leaving 12 bases between. CDR3: CASSNSYSETQYF. CDR3 coding DNA: TGTGCCAGCAGTAATTCTTACTCGGAGACCCAGTACTTC.

The V and J genes are TRBV15 and TRBJ2-7; D is uncertain. Germline loops: CDR1 LNHNV, CDR2 YYDKDF (reference sequence). V lost 0 bases to trimming and J lost 3 bases, with 9 bases between them. CDR3 length: 14 residues. The CDR3 sequence is CATSREGSGYEQYF. CDR3 DNA sequence: TGTGCCACCAGCAGAGAGGGCAGTGGCTACGAGCAGTACTTC.

The chain combines TRBV15 with TRBJ1-4, with 9 bases that match TRBD1. CDR3 length: 16 amino acids. Unmatched junction bases numbered 9, after V lost 0 bases and J lost 10 bases. The germline CDR1 and CDR2 sequences are LNHNV and YYDKDF (reference sequence). The CDR3 sequence: CATSRDFGTGFGKLFF. CDR3 in DNA: TGTGCCACCAGCAGAGATTTTGGGACAGGGTTCGGAAAACTGTTTTTT. The variable domain in full, with the rest retrieved from reference TRBV15 and TRBJ1-4, is DAMVIQNPRYQVTQFGKPVTLSCSQTLNHNVMYWYQQKSSQAPKLLFHYYDKDFNNEADTPDNFQSRRPNTSFCFLDIRSPGLGDTAMYLCATSRDFGTGFGKLFFGSGTQLSVL.

V is TRBV7-2 and J is TRBJ2-3; D is possibly TRBD2 (6 bases). From germline, CDR1 is SGHTA and CDR2 FQGNSA. The CDR3 consists of 14 residues. The V and J ends lost 4 bases and 4 bases respectively, with 12 bases between them. Here the CDR3 reads CASSSGVGADTQYF. CDR3 in DNA: TGTGCCAGCAGCTCGGGAGTGGGGGCAGATACGCAGTATTTT. Looking up the rest from reference TRBV7-2 and TRBJ2-3 gives the full variable domain: GAGVSQSPSNKVTEKGKDVELRCDPISGHTALYWYRQSLGQGLEFLIYFQGNSAPDKSGLPSDRFSAERTGGSVSTLTIQRTQQEDSAVYLCASSSGVGADTQYFGPGTRLTVL.

The genes are TRBV27 and TRBJ2-1; the D gene is possibly TRBD2 (6 bases). V was cut by 6 bases and J by 0 bases, with 12 bases left in between. Germline CDR1 and CDR2: MNHEY and SMNVEV (reference sequence). The CDR3 spans 15 residues. In DNA form, the CDR3 reads TGTGCCAGCAGGATTACTAGCTTCTCCTACAATGAGCAGTTCTTC. Residues: CASRITSFSYNEQFF.

This clone has only one observation. CDR3 in amino acids: CASSQQGTAFSNTEAFF. CDR3 DNA: TGTGCCAGCAGTCAACAGGGTACGGCCTTTTCGAACACTGAAGCTTTCTTT. The gene calls are TRBV7-9 and TRBJ1-1, with D perhaps matching TRBD1 (6 bases). Germline CDR1 SEHNR, CDR2 FQNEAQ (reference sequence). The ends were cut back, 6 bases at V and 1 base at J, with 21 bases in the middle. This CDR3 spans 17 amino acids.

The genes are TRBV6-6 and TRBJ1-1; D call uncertain. The CDR3 totals 13 residues. The V and J ends lost 6 bases and 0 bases respectively, with 8 bases between them. Germline V gene lookup returns CDR1 MNHNY and CDR2 SVGAGI (reference sequence). CDR3 sequence (DNA): TGTGCCAGCAGCCTGAACATGAACACTGAAGCTTTCTTT. Its translation: CASSLNMNTEAFF.

V usage is TRBV9 and J usage is TRBJ2-1; D remains unclear. Trimming took off 0 bases at V and 7 bases at J, with 14 bases between the two ends. Germline assignment: CDR1 SGDLS and CDR2 YYNGEE. The CDR3 runs 15 residues. CDR3 sequence: CASSVDGGTFNEQFF. The CDR3 coding sequence is TGTGCCAGCAGCGTAGATGGCGGTACCTTTAATGAGCAGTTCTTC.

The chain has TRBV29-1 and TRBJ2-1, with D maybe TRBD1 (6 bases). The V end was cut by 8 bases, the J end by 8 bases, with 13 bases between. The CDR3 covers 11 residues. Germline V gene lookup returns CDR1 SQVTM and CDR2 ANQGSEA. CDR3 protein: CSYGPGDEQFF. The CDR3 DNA sequence: TGCAGCTACGGCCCAGGGGATGAGCAGTTCTTC.

For this clone: Other nucleotide sequences in the sample specify the same CDR3. The rearrangement uses TRBV28 and TRBJ1-3, with TRBD1 identical over 7 bases. CDR1 and CDR2 from the germline V gene are MDHEN and SYDVKM. V was clipped by 4 bases and J by 3 bases; unmatched bases: 6. The CDR3 extends over 15 amino acids. CDR3 sequence reads: CASSSSGTDGNTIYF. CDR3 in DNA: TGTGCCAGCAGTTCCTCCGGGACAGATGGAAACACCATATATTTT.

V and J are TRBV5-1 and TRBJ1-1; possibly TRBD1 for D (6 bases). This CDR3 is 17 amino acids long. Germline values: CDR1 SGHRS, CDR2 YFSETQ. V lost 4 bases and J 1 base, leaving 20 bases between the germline ends. The CDR3 bases are TGCGCCAGCAGCCCGCTTTCAGCGGGGGCGCAGAACACTGAAGCTTTCTTT. Translated: CASSPLSAGAQNTEAFF.

The gene calls are TRBV5-5 and TRBJ2-7; weak D call: TRBD2 (6 bases). Germline CDR1 and CDR2: SGHKS and YYEKEE (reference sequence). This CDR3 region has 15 residues. Trimming stripped 0 bases from V and 2 bases from J, with 12 bases between. CDR3 residues: CASSLAGGIAYEQYF. CDR3 sequence (DNA): TGTGCCAGCAGCTTGGCAGGCGGGATCGCCTACGAGCAGTACTTC.

The V call is TRBV19, the J call TRBJ1-6, with TRBD1 matching over 7 bases. From germline, CDR1 is LNHDA and CDR2 SQIVND (reference sequence). The CDR3 runs 14 residues. Trimming at V came to 5 bases and at J to 11 bases, leaving 9 bases not matched to a gene. The CDR3: CASSRDSFSTPLHF. The CDR3 coding sequence is TGTGCCAGTAGTCGGGACAGTTTTTCTACACCCCTCCACTTT.

The chain joins TRBV5-1 to TRBJ2-1; 9 bases map to TRBD2. The length of the CDR3 is 15 residues. The V gene end was trimmed by 1 base and the J gene end by 4 bases; junction bases not matched to a gene: 3. The germline V gene has CDR1 SGHRS and CDR2 YFSETQ. CDR3 in amino acids: CASSLMTSGYNEQFF. CDR3 DNA: TGCGCCAGCAGCTTGATGACTAGCGGATACAATGAGCAGTTCTTC.

The chain links TRBV29-1 to TRBJ1-4; D is possibly TRBD1 (5 bases). Germline CDR1 is SQVTM and CDR2 is ANQGSEA. The CDR3 sequence is 11 residues long. Trimming shortened V by 7 bases and J by 7 bases, and 10 bases separated the two germline ends. The CDR3 is CSGGVSEKLFF. In DNA, the CDR3 is TGCAGCGGGGGCGTTTCTGAAAAACTGTTTTTT.

V is TRBV6-5 and J is TRBJ2-7; 7 bases match TRBD1. CDR3 length equals 14 residues. CDR1 and CDR2 from the germline V gene are MNHEY and SVGAGI. V trimming: 2 bases; J trimming: 2 bases; junction bases outside the gene matches: 3. The CDR3 bases are TGTGCCAGCAGTTACCAAACAGGGGCCTACGAGCAGTACTTC. It codes for CASSYQTGAYEQYF.

This clone was detected a few times. Different DNA sequences within this sample yield the same CDR3. The rearrangement links TRBV28 to TRBJ2-7; TRBD2 is a possible D gene (6 bases). The V end was cut by 2 bases, the J end by 4 bases, with 6 bases between. The CDR3 is 12 residues long. Germline V CDR1 and CDR2: MDHEN, SYDVKM. CDR3 protein: CASSLGGYEQYF. In nucleotides, the CDR3 is TGTGCCAGCAGTTTAGGAGGGTACGAGCAGTACTTC.

The chain combines TRBV28 with TRBJ2-1; TRBD1 is a possible D gene (6 bases). CDR3 length: 15 residues. Trimming cost V 5 bases and J 1 base, with 12 bases left between them. CDR1 MDHEN and CDR2 SYDVKM come from the germline V gene. Here the CDR3 reads CASSISRGSYNEQFF. CDR3 nucleotide sequence: TGTGCCAGCAGTATCTCAAGGGGGTCCTACAATGAGCAGTTCTTC.

This chain joins TRBV9 and TRBJ1-1, with 8 positions matching TRBD1. The CDR3 covers 14 residues. The germline gives CDR1 SGDLS, CDR2 YYNGEE. V trimming: 3 bases; J trimming: 4 bases; junction bases outside the gene matches: 5. CDR3 in DNA: TGTGCCAGCAGCGCGGACAGGGTGGTCACTGAAGCTTTCTTT. Amino acid sequence: CASSADRVVTEAFF.

The chain couples TRBV5-1 to TRBJ2-3, with D perhaps matching TRBD2 (5 bases). Looked up from germline, CDR1 is SGHRS and CDR2 is YFSETQ. V lost 1 base to trimming and J lost 6 bases, with 18 bases between them. This CDR3 spans 16 amino acids. Here the CDR3 DNA reads TGCGCCAGCAGCTTGCCCTCGGGGTTGGACGCGGATACGCAGTATTTT. This gives the protein CASSLPSGLDADTQYF.